These 27 T cell receptor beta chains were sequenced from one sample in a study of cytomegalovirus exposure and HLA in healthy donors. The table came from immunoSEQ multiplex PCR; TCRdb's copy has only in-frame clones and leaves some out. The data show some 140,000 clones, about 90% seen once. Sequencing was performed on PBMCs. The source of these receptors is a man aged 18 to 29 in good health and CMV-seronegative.

The rearrangement links TRBV29-1 to TRBJ2-7, with 9 bases matching TRBD1. Germline V gene data show CDR1 as SQVTM and CDR2 as ANQGSEA. The V gene end was trimmed by 6 bases and the J gene end by 5 bases; junction bases not matched to a gene: 5. The CDR3 totals 12 residues. Here the CDR3 DNA reads TGCAGCGTGGGGGACAGGGACCACGAGCAGTACTTC. Amino acid sequence: CSVGDRDHEQYF.

The V call is TRBV7-9, the J call TRBJ2-1, with a tentative D call TRBD2 (5 bases). The V gene's germline CDR1 is SEHNR and CDR2 FQNEAQ (reference sequence). The CDR3 covers 16 residues. Trimming cost V 5 bases and J 0 bases, with 14 bases left between them. CDR3 protein: CASSGILASSYNEQFF. CDR3 nucleotide sequence: TGTGCCAGCAGCGGAATTCTAGCCAGCTCCTACAATGAGCAGTTCTTC.

This clone was detected only once. The chain recombines TRBV18 with TRBJ1-1, with 8 bases aligning to TRBD1. The CDR3 has 16 amino acids. V lost 2 bases, J lost 7 bases, and 12 bases stayed unmatched. Germline CDR1 and CDR2: KGHSH and LQKENI. CDR3 sequence (DNA): TGTGCCAGCTCACCAAGGAGCACAGGGGGGGAGGGTGAAGCTTTCTTT. It yields the protein CASSPRSTGGEGEAFF.

The chain couples TRBV10-3 to TRBJ2-5; the match to TRBD2 covers 7 bases. CDR3 length: 16 residues. Looked up from germline, CDR1 is ENHRY and CDR2 is SYGVKD. V trimming: 4 bases; J trimming: 0 bases; junction bases outside the gene matches: 8. The CDR3 sequence is CAISVRVAGNQETQYF. The CDR3 DNA reads as TGTGCCATCAGTGTTAGGGTAGCGGGTAACCAAGAGACCCAGTACTTC.

The genes are TRBV5-1 and TRBJ2-1, with 10 bases matching TRBD2. The ends lost 0 bases at V and 4 bases at J; junction bases unmatched: 4. From germline, CDR1 is SGHRS and CDR2 YFSETQ. The CDR3 is 16 amino acids. CDR3 bases: TGCGCCAGCAGCTTGGAACTAGCGGGACCGTACAATGAGCAGTTCTTC. As protein: CASSLELAGPYNEQFF.

The chain is built from TRBV10-3 and TRBJ1-2; no reliable D call. Per the germline V gene, CDR1 is ENHRY and CDR2 is SYGVKD. V was pared by 6 bases and J by 3 bases, with 14 bases between. The CDR3 length is 14 residues. CDR3 DNA: TGTGCCATCAGGTCGGGGATCCAAGACTATGGCTACACCTTC. It yields the protein CAIRSGIQDYGYTF.

V is TRBV6-1 and J is TRBJ2-7, with 13 nucleotides matching TRBD2. Germline CDR1 MNHNS, CDR2 SASEGT. The V and J ends lost 4 bases and 3 bases, in that order; junction bases with no gene match: 3. The CDR3 has 15 residues. The CDR3 DNA follows: TGTGCCAGCAGTGGGACTAGCGGGAGTGGCTACGAGCAGTACTTC. Translating it yields CASSGTSGSGYEQYF.

The rearrangement uses TRBV5-6 and TRBJ2-2; D possibly corresponds to TRBD2 (6 bases). The germline V gene has CDR1 SGHDT and CDR2 YYEEEE. V was shortened by 4 bases and J by 0 bases, with 10 bases between the two germline ends. The CDR3 covers 15 residues. The CDR3 spells CASSTGTANTGELFF. CDR3 bases: TGTGCCAGCAGCACCGGGACTGCGAACACCGGGGAGCTGTTTTTT.

The chain couples TRBV6-5 to TRBJ2-5; 8 positions match TRBD1. Per germline, CDR1 MNHEY and CDR2 SVGAGI. The V gene end was trimmed by 5 bases and the J gene end by 4 bases; junction bases not matched to a gene: 9. This CDR3 spans 15 amino acids. The CDR3 sequence: CASSLLDRAIETQYF. The CDR3 region has the DNA TGTGCCAGCAGTCTTTTGGACAGGGCCATAGAGACCCAGTACTTC.

The chain has TRBV28 and TRBJ1-5; 11 bases map to TRBD1. The CDR3 is 17 amino acids. V trimming: 8 bases; J trimming: 3 bases; junction bases outside the gene matches: 12. Looked up from germline, CDR1 is MDHEN and CDR2 is SYDVKM. CDR3 sequence reads: CASLPPGQGVYNQPQHF. CDR3 nucleotide sequence: TGTGCCAGCCTACCTCCGGGACAGGGGGTTTACAATCAGCCCCAGCATTTT. Filled out from reference TRBV28 and TRBJ1-5, the complete variable domain reads DVKVTQSSRYLVKRTGEKVFLECVQDMDHENMFWYRQDPGLGLRLIYFSYDVKMKEKGDIPEGYSVSREKKERFSLILESASTNQTSMYLCASLPPGQGVYNQPQHFGDGTRLSIL.

The J gene is TRBJ2-3, the V gene TRBV2, with TRBD1 matching 8 bases. With V trimmed by 7 bases and J by 5 bases, 8 bases remained unmatched. The CDR3 length is 14 residues. The V gene's germline CDR1 is SNHLY and CDR2 FYNNEI. CDR3 DNA: TGTGCCAGCAAAGGACAGGGAGACAGAGATACGCAGTATTTT. Its translation is CASKGQGDRDTQYF.

The chain is built from TRBV27 and TRBJ2-7, with 10 positions matching TRBD1. Trimming at V came to 4 bases and at J to 5 bases, leaving 5 bases not matched to a gene. The CDR3 spans 14 residues. Germline V gene lookup returns CDR1 MNHEY and CDR2 SMNVEV (reference sequence). The CDR3 region has the DNA TGTGCCAGCAGTTATGGGACAGGGGCTCACGAGCAGTACTTC. Encoded protein: CASSYGTGAHEQYF.

This clone was counted only a few times. The V gene is TRBV7-9, the J gene TRBJ2-7; D ambiguous. The V end was cut by 5 bases, the J end by 3 bases, with 5 bases between. The CDR3 extends over 11 amino acids. The germline V gene has CDR1 SEHNR and CDR2 FQNEAQ (reference sequence). The CDR3 DNA reads TGTGCCAGCAGCCCAAACTACGAGCAGTACTTC. Protein product: CASSPNYEQYF.

The V gene is TRBV11-2, the J gene TRBJ2-1; the match to TRBD2 covers 10 bases. The CDR3 consists of 16 residues. Looked up from germline, CDR1 is SGHAT and CDR2 is FQNNGV. The J segment lost 5 bases and the V segment lost 4 bases, leaving 8 bases of the junction unmatched. The CDR3, as DNA: TGTGCCAGCAGCTCTCCCCTAGCGGGGGTCGACAATGAGCAGTTCTTC. Protein: CASSSPLAGVDNEQFF.

The rearrangement joins TRBV9 to TRBJ2-2; no firm D call. Trimming removed 3 bases from V and 3 bases from J, with 3 bases in between. This CDR3 contains 12 residues. Looked up from germline, CDR1 is SGDLS and CDR2 is YYNGEE. CDR3 sequence (DNA): TGTGCCAGCAGCGCCTACACCGGGGAGCTGTTTTTT. This translates into CASSAYTGELFF.

This clone was detected only a few times. The gene calls are TRBV27 and TRBJ2-5; 10 positions agree with TRBD1. V was pared by 6 bases and J by 4 bases, with 8 bases of the junction left unmatched. The length of the CDR3 is 15 residues. CDR1 and CDR2 from the germline V gene are MNHEY and SMNVEV (reference sequence). The CDR3: CASSPRQGAGETQYF. The CDR3 region has the DNA TGTGCCAGCAGCCCTCGACAGGGGGCTGGAGAGACCCAGTACTTC.

The chain couples TRBV15 to TRBJ2-1; 9 bases agree with TRBD2. V gave up 1 base and J gave up 9 bases; unmatched junction bases: 10. The CDR3 is 16 residues long. Germline loops: CDR1 LNHNV, CDR2 YYDKDF (reference sequence). This CDR3 reads CATSRVPSGRSGEQFF. The CDR3 DNA reads TGTGCCACCAGCAGAGTGCCCAGCGGGAGGTCGGGTGAGCAGTTCTTC.

The chain employs TRBV12-5 and TRBJ1-2; maybe TRBD1 (5 bases). The CDR3 is made up of 16 amino acids. Germline CDR1 LGHNT, CDR2 FRNRAP. V was clipped by 5 bases and J by 3 bases, with 19 bases between them. The CDR3 DNA reads TGTGCTAGTGGTCCACAACTCCGGGGGATCGACTATGGCTACACCTTC. It yields the protein CASGPQLRGIDYGYTF.

The rearrangement uses TRBV6-1 and TRBJ2-2; 10 bases line up with TRBD1. The length of the CDR3 is 15 residues. V shed 6 bases and J 6 bases; nucleotides not matched to a gene: 7. Germline CDR1 MNHNS, CDR2 SASEGT. The CDR3 DNA follows: TGTGCCAGCAGCTCCGGGACAGGGGATTCCGGGGAGCTGTTTTTT. This codes for CASSSGTGDSGELFF.

The chain employs TRBV7-8 and TRBJ2-6; D uncertain. Germline V gene data show CDR1 as SGHVS and CDR2 as FQNEAQ. Trimming took off 3 bases at V and 0 bases at J, with 9 bases between the two ends. The CDR3 is 16 residues long. Here the CDR3 reads CASSLRPFSGANVLTF. The CDR3 nucleotides read TGTGCCAGCAGCTTGAGGCCTTTCTCTGGGGCCAACGTCCTGACTTTC.

The chain joins TRBV5-8 to TRBJ2-1; 13 nucleotides align to TRBD2. Germline-derived CDR1 and CDR2 are SGHTS and YDEGEE. The CDR3 runs to 18 residues. V dropped 0 bases and J dropped 2; count of bases not matched to a gene: 5. The CDR3 bases are TGTGCCAGCAGCTTGGTGGGGACTAGCGGGGATGCCTACAATGAGCAGTTCTTC. Its protein is CASSLVGTSGDAYNEQFF. Filled out from reference TRBV5-8 and TRBJ2-1, the complete variable domain reads EAGVTQSPTHLIKTRGQQATLRCSPISGHTSVYWYQQALGLGLQFLLWYDEGEERNRGNFPPRFSGRQFPNYSSELNVNALELEDSALYLCASSLVGTSGDAYNEQFFGPGTRLTVL.

The V gene is TRBV30, the J gene TRBJ2-5; TRBD2 matches at 11 bases. Unmatched junction bases numbered 6, after V lost 5 bases and J lost 1 base. In germline, CDR1 is GTSNPN, CDR2 SVGIG (reference sequence). The CDR3 is 15 amino acids. The CDR3 sequence is CAWARLAGPQETQYF. Written as DNA, the CDR3 is TGTGCCTGGGCCCGACTAGCGGGGCCCCAAGAGACCCAGTACTTC.

This chain joins TRBV15 and TRBJ2-1, with D possibly being TRBD1 (6 bases). The germline V gene encodes CDR1 LNHNV and CDR2 YYDKDF (reference sequence). Trimming took off 1 base at V and 4 bases at J, with 14 bases between the two ends. This CDR3 has 16 residues. The chain's CDR3 is CATSRVPSDRYNEQFF. The CDR3 DNA sequence: TGTGCCACCAGCAGAGTCCCTTCCGACAGGTACAATGAGCAGTTCTTC.

The J gene is TRBJ2-1, the V gene TRBV25-1; TRBD2 aligns across 12 bases. Trimming cost V 3 bases and J 2 bases; bases outside gene matches: 5. CDR3 length: 17 residues. Germline V gene lookup returns CDR1 MGHDK and CDR2 SYGVNS. The CDR3 nucleotides are TGTGCCAGCAGTGATTCGACTAGCGGGAGCACCTACAATGAGCAGTTCTTC. Its translation: CASSDSTSGSTYNEQFF.

In its sample, this clone was seen once. The rearrangement uses TRBV9 and TRBJ2-7; TRBD1 agrees at 7 bases. V shed 3 bases and J 0 bases; nucleotides not matched to a gene: 6. The CDR3 is made up of 15 amino acids. Germline V gene data show CDR1 as SGDLS and CDR2 as YYNGEE. CDR3 DNA: TGTGCCAGCAGCGCCTATAGGGACAGCTCCTACGAGCAGTACTTC. Protein sequence: CASSAYRDSSYEQYF. Full variable domain (missing parts from reference TRBV9 and TRBJ2-7): DSGVTQTPKHLITATGQRVTLRCSPRSGDLSVYWYQQSLDQGLQFLIQYYNGEERAKGNILERFSAQQFPDLHSELNLSSLELGDSALYFCASSAYRDSSYEQYFGPGTRLTVT.

The J gene is TRBJ1-5, the V gene TRBV19; no definite D call. Looked up from germline, CDR1 is LNHDA and CDR2 is SQIVND (reference sequence). The CDR3 is 14 amino acids. Trimming took off 6 bases at V and 4 bases at J, with 13 bases between the two ends. CDR3 sequence: CASSGVRLNQPQHF. The CDR3 DNA follows: TGTGCCAGTAGCGGTGTCAGGCTAAATCAGCCCCAGCATTTT.

V usage is TRBV4-3 and J usage is TRBJ2-1, with 11 bases matching TRBD2. The CDR3 loop spans 19 amino acids. V trimming: 0 bases; J trimming: 6 bases; junction bases outside the gene matches: 13. The germline CDR1 and CDR2 sequences are LGHNA and YSLEER. The CDR3 protein is CASSQDLLGWLAGGNEQFF. The CDR3 nucleotides are TGCGCCAGCAGCCAAGATCTCCTAGGCTGGCTAGCGGGAGGCAATGAGCAGTTCTTC.